These 10 T cell receptor beta chains originate from one sample sequenced in a study of patients and donors after allogeneic stem cell transplantation. One entry per CDR3 protein results from TCRdb running MiXCR on the RT-PCR reads. The profile shows approximately 200,000 distinct CDR3 sequences, around two fifths of them singletons. The sequenced sample consisted of blood, either unsorted or a sorted T cell fraction (not recorded which). Every receptor here comes from a human donor who was either an allogeneic HSCT recipient or a stem cell or donor lymphocyte infusion donor (not recorded which). It is not recorded whose cells these are; they may come from a transplant donor.

The V and J genes are TRBV20-1 and TRBJ2-5; tentative D call: TRBD2 (6 bases). The CDR3 spans 15 residues. V was cut by 1 base and J by 2 bases, with 14 bases left in between. Germline V gene sequence: CDR1 DFQATT, CDR2 SNEGSKA (reference sequence). The CDR3 region is CSARAGGSGQETQYF. The CDR3 DNA reads TGCAGTGCTAGAGCTGGGGGGTCCGGGCAAGAGACCCAGTACTTC.

This clonotype was seen a handful of times. The V call is TRBV2, the J call TRBJ1-5; D is uncertain. The CDR3 extends over 16 amino acids. The ends were cut back, 4 bases at V and 0 bases at J, with 13 bases in the middle. CDR1 is SNHLY, CDR2 FYNNEI, per germline. CDR3 loop: CASSGRQLYSNQPQHF. CDR3 bases: TGTGCCAGCAGTGGTAGGCAGCTCTATAGCAATCAGCCCCAGCATTTT.

This clonotype was seen more than once but under ten times. J is TRBJ2-7 and V is TRBV10-3; D is tentatively TRBD1 or TRBD2 (6 bases each). Germline V gives CDR1 ENHRY, CDR2 SYGVKD. The CDR3 spans 14 residues. Trimming removed 4 bases from V and 5 bases from J, with 15 bases in between. The DNA for the CDR3 is TGTGCCATCAGTGGGGGGGACATTTCCCACGAGCAGTACTTC. It translates to CAISGGDISHEQYF.

This clonotype showed up just a few times. The rearrangement joins TRBV27 to TRBJ1-5; maybe TRBD1 (5 bases). The germline V gene has CDR1 MNHEY and CDR2 SMNVEV (reference sequence). V lost 0 bases, J lost 6 bases, and 12 bases lay in between. This CDR3 has 15 amino acids. The CDR3 nucleotides read TGTGCCAGCAGTTTATCCCCACAGGCTGGTCAGCCCCAGCATTTT. Its protein product is CASSLSPQAGQPQHF.

The gene calls are TRBV12-3 or TRBV12-4 and TRBJ1-1; tentatively, D is TRBD1 (6 bases). The CDR3 spans 13 residues. Trimming left V 7 bases short and J 3 bases short, with 12 bases between. CDR3 sequence: CASTLDRYTEAFF. The CDR3 DNA follows: TGTGCCAGCACCCTGGACAGATACACTGAAGCTTTCTTT.

V and J are TRBV12-3 or TRBV12-4 and TRBJ2-2; D is unresolved. The length of the CDR3 is 15 residues. The V and J ends lost 6 bases and 0 bases respectively, with 11 bases between them. CDR3: CASRIGPANTGELFF. For the CDR3, the DNA is TGTGCCAGCAGGATCGGACCGGCGAACACCGGGGAGCTGTTTTTT.

V usage is TRBV7-9 and J usage is TRBJ2-1; D is undetermined. CDR1 and CDR2 (germline): SEHNR, FQNEAQ (reference sequence). This CDR3 spans 14 amino acids. Trimming left V 3 bases short and J 0 bases short, with 6 bases between. CDR3 DNA sequence: TGTGCCAGCAGCTTTCCCCACTCCTACAATGAGCAGTTCTTC. This gives the protein CASSFPHSYNEQFF.

The V call is TRBV29-1, the J call TRBJ2-1, with 8 positions matching TRBD2. V lost 3 bases to trimming and J lost 7 bases; unmatched junction nucleotides: 8. The CDR3 totals 14 residues. Germline CDR1 reads SQVTM; CDR2 reads ANQGSEA. DNA of the CDR3: TGCAGCGTTGAGGGACGGGGGGGCCTGAATGAGCAGTTCTTC. Encoded protein: CSVEGRGGLNEQFF.

This clonotype was picked up a small number of times. The chain joins TRBV20-1 to TRBJ1-5; 10 bases agree with TRBD1. This CDR3 contains 17 residues. Germline CDR1 reads DFQATT; CDR2 reads SNEGSKA (reference sequence). The junction had 11 bases not matched to a gene; V was cut back by 4 bases and J by 2 bases. Here the CDR3 reads CSATRPGQGLGNQPQHF. The CDR3 DNA is TGCAGTGCTACTAGACCGGGACAGGGGTTAGGCAATCAGCCCCAGCATTTT.

This clonotype was seen a handful of times. The J gene is TRBJ1-2, the V gene TRBV2; no clear D gene. The CDR3 contains 13 residues. Germline-derived CDR1 and CDR2 are SNHLY and FYNNEI. V shed 6 bases and J shed 2 bases, with 10 bases lying between them. The CDR3 sequence is CASSSDLNYGYTF. In nucleotides, the CDR3 is TGTGCCAGCAGCTCGGATTTAAACTATGGCTACACCTTC.